This T cell receptor (beta chain) was captured by sequencing in a study of blood T cells in healthy people across ages. Whole-study context: Template switching recovered approximately one barcoded beta molecule for every two T cells.

It was with a sample-barcoded 5' primer and a J-beta primer mix that a second PCR of roughly 7 to 12 cycles was run. Each cDNA molecule received a tag from a template-switch adaptor that had 12 random nucleotides. TCRdb re-analysed the 5' RACE reads in MiXCR, keeping a single row per CDR3 protein. The sample lists some 1 million distinct CDR3 sequences, 45% occurring once. General observations from the study: The recorded TCR beta diversity per million T cells decreased in a roughly linear manner with age.

This clonotype was counted a few times. Its antigen is undetermined. This TCR came from a woman in her sixties or seventies in good health. Sequencing was carried out using blood.

CDR3 amino acids: CASSLVGSSNEKLFF. The DNA for the CDR3 is TGCGCCAGCAGCTTGGTGGGGTCCTCTAATGAAAAACTGTTTTTT. The chain is built from TRBV5-1 and TRBJ1-4; the D is unclear. With 0 bases removed from V and 3 bases from J, the gap between germline ends came to 9 bases. CDR3 length: 15 amino acids. Germline CDR1 is SGHRS and CDR2 is YFSETQ.